A single TCR beta chain is shown here with its context. The antigen remains undetermined. The data stem from a study of shared clonotypes between healthy human individuals. Findings and limits, study-wide: Naive CD4 clonotypes were shared across several donors at roughly 5%. Memory subsets had estimated richness that was generally smaller than that of naive subsets.

Sequenced by immunoSEQ multiplex PCR; TCRdb stores in-frame clones only, minus some. The table includes 2 million to 3 million clones, 93% detected once. This CDR3 has 16 amino acids. V shed 6 bases and J 0 bases; nucleotides not matched to a gene: 6. CDR1 ENHRY and CDR2 SYGVKD come from the germline V gene. All donors qualified as healthy HIV-negative adults and had experienced no recent acute infections or vaccinations. The TCR comes from a man between 18 and 35 years old in good health. Some clones in this sample may be carry-over from other donors' samples. The V and J genes are TRBV10-3 and TRBJ2-2; 8 nucleotides match TRBD1. What was sequenced was naive CD4+ T cells from PBMCs. The subset here: CD45RA+ positively selected. The CDR3 DNA follows: TGTGCCATCAGCGGGGACAGGCGGACGAACACCGGGGAGCTGTTTTTT. It is translated as CAISGDRRTNTGELFF.